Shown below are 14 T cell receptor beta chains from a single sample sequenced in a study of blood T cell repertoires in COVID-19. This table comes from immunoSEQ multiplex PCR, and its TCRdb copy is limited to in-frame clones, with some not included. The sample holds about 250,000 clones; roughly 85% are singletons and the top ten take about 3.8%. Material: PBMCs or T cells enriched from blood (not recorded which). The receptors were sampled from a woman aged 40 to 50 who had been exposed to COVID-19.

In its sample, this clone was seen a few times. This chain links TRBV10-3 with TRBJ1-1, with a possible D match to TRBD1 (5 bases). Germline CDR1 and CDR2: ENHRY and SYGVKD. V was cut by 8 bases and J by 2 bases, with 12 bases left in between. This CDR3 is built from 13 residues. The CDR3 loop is CAIGDSQNTEAFF. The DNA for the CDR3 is TGTGCCATCGGGGACTCCCAAAACACTGAAGCTTTCTTT.

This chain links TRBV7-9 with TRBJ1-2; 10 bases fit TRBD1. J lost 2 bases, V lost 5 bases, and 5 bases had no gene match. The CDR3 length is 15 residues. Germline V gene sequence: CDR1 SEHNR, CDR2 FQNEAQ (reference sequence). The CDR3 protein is CASSPRTGGNYGYTF. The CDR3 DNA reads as TGTGCCAGCAGCCCAAGGACAGGGGGGAACTATGGCTACACCTTC.

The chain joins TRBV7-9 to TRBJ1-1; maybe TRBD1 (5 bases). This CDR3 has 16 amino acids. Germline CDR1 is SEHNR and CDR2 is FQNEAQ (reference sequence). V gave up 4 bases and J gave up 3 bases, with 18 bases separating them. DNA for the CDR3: TGTGCCAGCAGCTCTCCATCCCGGGGGAGAGACACTGAAGCTTTCTTT. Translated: CASSSPSRGRDTEAFF. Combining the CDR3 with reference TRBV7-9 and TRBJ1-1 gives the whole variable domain DTGVSQNPRHKITKRGQNVTFRCDPISEHNRLYWYRQTLGQGPEFLTYFQNEAQLEKSRLLSDRFSAERPKGSFSTLEIQRTEQGDSAMYLCASSSPSRGRDTEAFFGQGTRLTVV.

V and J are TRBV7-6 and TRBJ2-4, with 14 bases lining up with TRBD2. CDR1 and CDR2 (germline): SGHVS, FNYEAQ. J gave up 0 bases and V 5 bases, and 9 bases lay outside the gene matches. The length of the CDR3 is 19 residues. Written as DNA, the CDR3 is TGTGCCAGCAGCCCGGGACTAGCGGGGGTTACCTTAGCCAAAAACATTCAGTACTTC. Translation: CASSPGLAGVTLAKNIQYF. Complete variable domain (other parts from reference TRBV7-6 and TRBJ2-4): GAGVSQSPRYKVTKRGQDVALRCDPISGHVSLYWYRQALGQGPEFLTYFNYEAQQDKSGLPNDRFSAERPEGSISTLTIQRTEQRDSAMYRCASSPGLAGVTLAKNIQYFGAGTRLSVL.

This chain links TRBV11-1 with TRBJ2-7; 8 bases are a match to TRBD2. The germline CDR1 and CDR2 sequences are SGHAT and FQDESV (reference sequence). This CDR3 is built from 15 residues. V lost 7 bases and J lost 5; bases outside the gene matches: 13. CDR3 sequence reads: CASTGGPGGADEQYF. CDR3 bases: TGTGCCAGCACCGGAGGGCCCGGGGGGGCGGACGAGCAGTACTTC.

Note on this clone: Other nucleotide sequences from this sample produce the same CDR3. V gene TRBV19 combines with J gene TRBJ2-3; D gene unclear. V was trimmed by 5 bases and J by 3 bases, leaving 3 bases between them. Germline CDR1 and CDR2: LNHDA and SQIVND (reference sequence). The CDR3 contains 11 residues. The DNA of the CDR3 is TGTGCCAGTAGTTATACAGATACGCAGTATTTT. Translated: CASSYTDTQYF.

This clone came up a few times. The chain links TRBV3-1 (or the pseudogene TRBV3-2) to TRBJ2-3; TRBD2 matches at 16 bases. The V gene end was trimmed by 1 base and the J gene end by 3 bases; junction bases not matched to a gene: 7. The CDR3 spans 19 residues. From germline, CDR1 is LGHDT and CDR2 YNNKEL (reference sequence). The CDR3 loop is CASSQVSPGLAGGTDTQYF. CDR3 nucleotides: TGTGCCAGCAGCCAAGTTTCCCCGGGACTAGCGGGGGGGACAGATACGCAGTATTTT.

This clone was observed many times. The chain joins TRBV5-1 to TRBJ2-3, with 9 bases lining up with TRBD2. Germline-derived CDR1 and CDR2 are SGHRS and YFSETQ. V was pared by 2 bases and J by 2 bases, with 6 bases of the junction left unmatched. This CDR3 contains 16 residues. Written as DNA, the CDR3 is TGCGCCAGCAGCTTAGTAGCGGGGGCCTTCACAGATACGCAGTATTTT. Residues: CASSLVAGAFTDTQYF.

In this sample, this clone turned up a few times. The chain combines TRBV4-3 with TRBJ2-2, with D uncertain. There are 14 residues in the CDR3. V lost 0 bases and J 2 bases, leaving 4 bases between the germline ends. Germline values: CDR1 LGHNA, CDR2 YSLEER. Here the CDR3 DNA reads TGCGCCAGCAGCCAAGAGAGTAACACCGGGGAGCTGTTTTTT. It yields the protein CASSQESNTGELFF.

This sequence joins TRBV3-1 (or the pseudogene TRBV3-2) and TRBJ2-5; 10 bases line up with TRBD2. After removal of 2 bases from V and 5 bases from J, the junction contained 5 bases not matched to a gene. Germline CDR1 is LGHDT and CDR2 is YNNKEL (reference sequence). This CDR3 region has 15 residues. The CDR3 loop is CASSQLLAGVETQYF. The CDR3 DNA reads TGTGCCAGCAGCCAACTTCTAGCGGGGGTGGAGACCCAGTACTTC.

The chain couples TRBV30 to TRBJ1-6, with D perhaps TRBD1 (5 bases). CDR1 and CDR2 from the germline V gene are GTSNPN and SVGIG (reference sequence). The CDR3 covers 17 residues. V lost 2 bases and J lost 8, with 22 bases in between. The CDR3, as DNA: TGTGCCTGGAGTACCTCCGGGGGGAACTTGGGTTATTCACCCCTCCACTTT. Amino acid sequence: CAWSTSGGNLGYSPLHF.

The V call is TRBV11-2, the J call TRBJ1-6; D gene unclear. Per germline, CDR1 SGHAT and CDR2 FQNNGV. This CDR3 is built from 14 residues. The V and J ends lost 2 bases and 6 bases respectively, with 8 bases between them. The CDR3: CASSLRLGNSPLHF. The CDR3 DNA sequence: TGTGCCAGCAGCTTACGACTTGGTAATTCACCCCTCCACTTT. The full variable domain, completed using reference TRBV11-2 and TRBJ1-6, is EAGVAQSPRYKIIEKRQSVAFWCNPISGHATLYWYQQILGQGPKLLIQFQNNGVVDDSQLPKDRFSAERLKGVDSTLKIQPAKLEDSAVYLCASSLRLGNSPLHFGNGTRLTVT.

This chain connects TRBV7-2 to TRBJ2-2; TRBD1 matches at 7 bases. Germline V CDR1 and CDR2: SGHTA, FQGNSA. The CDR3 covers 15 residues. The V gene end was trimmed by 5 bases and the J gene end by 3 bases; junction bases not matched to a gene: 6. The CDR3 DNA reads TGTGCCAGCAGCCGCCTAGGGACAGACACCGGGGAGCTGTTTTTT. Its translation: CASSRLGTDTGELFF.

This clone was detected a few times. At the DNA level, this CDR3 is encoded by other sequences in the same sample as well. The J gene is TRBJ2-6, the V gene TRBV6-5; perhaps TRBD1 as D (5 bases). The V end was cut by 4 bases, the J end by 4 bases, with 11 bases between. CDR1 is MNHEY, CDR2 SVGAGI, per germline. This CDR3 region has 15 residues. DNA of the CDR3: TGTGCCAGCAGTTCTCAGGGTGCCGGGGCCAACGTCCTGACTTTC. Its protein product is CASSSQGAGANVLTF.